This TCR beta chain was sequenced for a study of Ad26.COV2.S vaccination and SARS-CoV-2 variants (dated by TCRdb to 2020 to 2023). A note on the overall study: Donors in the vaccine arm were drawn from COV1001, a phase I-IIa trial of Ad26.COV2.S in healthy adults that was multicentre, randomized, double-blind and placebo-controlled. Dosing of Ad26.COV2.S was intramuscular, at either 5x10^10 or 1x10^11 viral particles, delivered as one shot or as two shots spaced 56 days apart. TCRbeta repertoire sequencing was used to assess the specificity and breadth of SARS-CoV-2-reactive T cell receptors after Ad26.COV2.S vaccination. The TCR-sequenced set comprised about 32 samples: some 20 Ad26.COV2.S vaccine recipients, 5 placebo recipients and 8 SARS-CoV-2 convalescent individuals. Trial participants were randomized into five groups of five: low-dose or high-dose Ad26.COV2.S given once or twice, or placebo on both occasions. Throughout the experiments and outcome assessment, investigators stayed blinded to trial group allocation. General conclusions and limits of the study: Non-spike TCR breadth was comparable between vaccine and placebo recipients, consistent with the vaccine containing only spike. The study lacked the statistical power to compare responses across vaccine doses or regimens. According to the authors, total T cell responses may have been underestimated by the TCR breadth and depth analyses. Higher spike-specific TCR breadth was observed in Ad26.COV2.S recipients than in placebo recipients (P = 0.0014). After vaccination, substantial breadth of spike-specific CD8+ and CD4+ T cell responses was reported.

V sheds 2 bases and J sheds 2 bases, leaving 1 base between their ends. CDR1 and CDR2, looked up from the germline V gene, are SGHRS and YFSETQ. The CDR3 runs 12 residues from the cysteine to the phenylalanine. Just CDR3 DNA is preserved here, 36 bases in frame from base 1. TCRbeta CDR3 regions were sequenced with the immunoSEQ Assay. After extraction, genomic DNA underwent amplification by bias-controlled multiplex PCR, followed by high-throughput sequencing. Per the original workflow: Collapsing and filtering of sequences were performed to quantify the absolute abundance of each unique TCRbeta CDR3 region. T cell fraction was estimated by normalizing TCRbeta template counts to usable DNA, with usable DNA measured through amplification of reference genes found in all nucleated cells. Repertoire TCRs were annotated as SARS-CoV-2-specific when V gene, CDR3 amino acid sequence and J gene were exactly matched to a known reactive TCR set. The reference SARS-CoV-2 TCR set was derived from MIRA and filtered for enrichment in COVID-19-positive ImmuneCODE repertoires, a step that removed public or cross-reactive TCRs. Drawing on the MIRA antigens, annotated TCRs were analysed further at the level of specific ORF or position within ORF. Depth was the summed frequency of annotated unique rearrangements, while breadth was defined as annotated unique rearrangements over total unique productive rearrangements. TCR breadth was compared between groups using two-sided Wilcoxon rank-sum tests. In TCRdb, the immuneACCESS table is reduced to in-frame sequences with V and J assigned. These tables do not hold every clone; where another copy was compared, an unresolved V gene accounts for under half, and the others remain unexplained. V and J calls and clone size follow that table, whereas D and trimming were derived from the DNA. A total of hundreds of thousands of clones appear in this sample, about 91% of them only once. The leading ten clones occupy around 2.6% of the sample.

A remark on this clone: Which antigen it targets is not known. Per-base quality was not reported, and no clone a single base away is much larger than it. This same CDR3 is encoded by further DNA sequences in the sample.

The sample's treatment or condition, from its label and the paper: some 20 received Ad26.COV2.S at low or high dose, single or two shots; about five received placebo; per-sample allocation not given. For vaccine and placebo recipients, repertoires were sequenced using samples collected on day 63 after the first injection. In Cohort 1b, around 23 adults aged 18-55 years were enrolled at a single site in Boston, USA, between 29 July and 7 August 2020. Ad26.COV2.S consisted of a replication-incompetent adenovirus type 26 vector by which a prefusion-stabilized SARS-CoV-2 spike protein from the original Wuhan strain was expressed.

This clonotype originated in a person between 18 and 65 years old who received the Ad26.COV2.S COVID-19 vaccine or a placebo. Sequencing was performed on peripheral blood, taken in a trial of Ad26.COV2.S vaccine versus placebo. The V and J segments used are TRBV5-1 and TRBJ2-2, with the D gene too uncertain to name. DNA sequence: TGCGCCAGCAGCTTAAACACCGGGGAGCTGTTTTTT. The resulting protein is CASSLNTGELFF.